This T cell receptor (beta chain) came from a study of cytomegalovirus exposure and HLA in healthy donors. Regarding the study as a whole: Presence/absence analyses treated sequencing depth as roughly uniform across donors. In a later analysis, a missense DCLRE1C variant was linked to TCR beta V- and J-gene trimming.

CDR3 length equals 14 residues. Germline loops: CDR1 KGHSH, CDR2 LQKENI. V dropped 1 base and J dropped 4; count of bases not matched to a gene: 3. Regarding this clone: Its antigen remains unknown.

The PCR ran on 60 Vbeta and 13 Jbeta primers. TCRdb's table, derived via immunoSEQ multiplex PCR, lists solely in-frame clones and lacks some. This repertoire includes roughly 75,000 clones. The gene calls are TRBV18 and TRBJ1-1, with 7 bases lining up with TRBD1. This clonotype was sampled from a boy aged 10-17 years in good health and CMV-seronegative. Source material: PBMCs. The CDR3 loop reads CASSPRAGGTEAFF. CDR3 DNA sequence: TGTGCCAGCTCACCACGGGCAGGGGGCACTGAAGCTTTCTTT.